This T cell receptor beta chain comes out of a study of blood T cell repertoires in COVID-19. The overall study: PBMCs, B-cell-depleted T cells, or T cells provided the cDNA or gDNA that made up the material.

TCRdb's copy holds only in-frame clones and misses some; the assay was immunoSEQ multiplex PCR. The repertoire has about 140,000 clones, 80% to 90% of them found once; the top ten carry about 10%. V lost 4 bases, J lost 10 bases, and 11 bases lay in between. From germline, CDR1 is SEHNR and CDR2 FQNEAQ (reference sequence). The CDR3 is made up of 12 amino acids. Sequenced input: peripheral blood. The receptor was derived from a man between 60 and 75 years old with active or convalescent COVID-19. This chain links TRBV7-9 with TRBJ1-5, with TRBD1 as a possible D gene (5 bases). The CDR3 is CASSSSGGPQHF. CDR3 in DNA: TGTGCCAGCAGCTCATCCGGGGGACCCCAGCATTTT.